Sequencing of this TCR beta chain was carried out in a study of blood T cell repertoires in COVID-19. The protocol was immunoSEQ multiplex PCR, while the TCRdb copy is restricted to in-frame clones and leaves out a portion. The sample shows 55,000 to 65,000 clones, more than 80% of them seen only once. The CDR3 runs 13 residues. Germline CDR1 MNHNY, CDR2 SVGAGI (reference sequence). This chain links TRBV6-6 with TRBJ1-5; the D gene is possibly TRBD1 (5 bases). The origin of this receptor is a man between 60 and 75 years old with COVID-19, enrolled during active disease. Specimen: peripheral blood. CDR3 sequence: CALGRQNNQPQHF. CDR3 sequence (DNA): TGTGCGTTAGGACGACAGAACAATCAGCCCCAGCATTTT.